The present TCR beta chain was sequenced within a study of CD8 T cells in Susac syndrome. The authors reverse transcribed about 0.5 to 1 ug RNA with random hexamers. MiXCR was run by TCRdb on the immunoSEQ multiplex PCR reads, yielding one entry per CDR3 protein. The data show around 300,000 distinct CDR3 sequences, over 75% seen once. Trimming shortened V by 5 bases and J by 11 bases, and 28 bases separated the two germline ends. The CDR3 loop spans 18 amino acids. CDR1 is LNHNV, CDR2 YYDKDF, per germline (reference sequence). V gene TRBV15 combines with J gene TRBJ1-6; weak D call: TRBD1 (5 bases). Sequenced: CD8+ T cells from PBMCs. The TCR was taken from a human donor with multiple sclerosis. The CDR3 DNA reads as TGTGCCACCAGCGGTCCACCGGGGGTCCCTGCCTCTAGGCCACCCCTCCACTTT. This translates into CATSGPPGVPASRPPLHF.